The 8 T cell receptor beta chains presented below share a single source sample, sequenced in a study of monozygotic twins with inflammatory bowel disease. For each CDR3 protein, TCRdb gives one entry from its re-call of the 5' RACE reads, without DNA. The sample table sets out 400,000 to 500,000 distinct CDR3 sequences. The specimen sequenced was blood. The receptors were sampled from a human donor with ulcerative colitis or Crohn's disease, or a healthy co-twin of an affected twin (not recorded which).

The rearrangement joins TRBV12-3 or TRBV12-4 to TRBJ2-3; with no DNA, the TCRdb D assignment of TRBD1 cannot be verified. The CDR3 extends over 14 amino acids. CDR3 protein: CASSWAVSTDTQYF.

The chain combines TRBV20-1 with TRBJ2-3; TCRdb's D gene call, TRBD2, goes unchecked for lack of DNA. Germline CDR1 is DFQATT and CDR2 is SNEGSKA (reference sequence). The CDR3 is 17 amino acids. The CDR3 here is CSARSPGTSVGTDTQYF.

The chain carries TRBV12-3 or TRBV12-4 and TRBJ2-1. The CDR3 extends over 14 amino acids. The CDR3 spells CASGTSGSLNEQFF.

The gene calls are TRBV5-6 and TRBJ2-5; the D call of TRBD1 rests on TCRdb alone, since no DNA is present to check it. The CDR3 totals 16 residues. Germline assignment: CDR1 SGHDT and CDR2 YYEEEE. CDR3 in amino acids: CASSLGVSRVQETQYF.

The chain joins TRBV5-1 to TRBJ2-3; TCRdb's D call of TRBD2 is untestable without DNA. Germline V gives CDR1 SGHRS, CDR2 YFSETQ. This CDR3 is 17 amino acids long. The CDR3 spells CASSSGRGTTSTDTQYF. The variable domain in full, with the rest retrieved from reference TRBV5-1 and TRBJ2-3, is KAGVTQTPRYLIKTRGQQVTLSCSPISGHRSVSWYQQTPGQGLQFLFEYFSETQRNKGNFPGRFSGRQFSNSRSEMNVSTLELGDSALYLCASSSGRGTTSTDTQYFGPGTRLTVL.

V is TRBV7-9 and J is TRBJ2-2; TCRdb reports TRBD2, a call that lacks DNA to check it against. Germline loops: CDR1 SEHNR, CDR2 FQNEAQ (reference sequence). This CDR3 contains 17 residues. The CDR3 loop reads CASRNLAGGPNTGELFF.

The chain recombines TRBV7-9 with TRBJ1-4. CDR3 length: 15 residues. The germline gives CDR1 SEHNR, CDR2 FQNEAQ (reference sequence). This CDR3 reads CASSLGPAEEEKLFF.

The chain is built from TRBV5-1 and TRBJ2-2; TCRdb calls TRBD2, which cannot be checked without DNA. Germline CDR1 SGHRS, CDR2 YFSETQ. This CDR3 comprises 16 residues. CDR3 sequence: CASSQTSGSLTGELFF.